This T cell receptor beta chain was retrieved from a study of blood T cell repertoires in COVID-19. Study background: COVID-19 samples collected from the United States, Italy and Spain covered acute and convalescent phases. PBMCs, B-cell-depleted T cells, or T cells were the source of the cDNA or gDNA that made up the material.

This CDR3 is built from 15 residues. CDR1 is KGHSH and CDR2 is LQKENI in the germline V gene. J was trimmed by 11 bases and V by 3 bases; bases with no gene match: 11. The repertoire was sequenced with immunoSEQ multiplex PCR; TCRdb's copy has only in-frame clones and lacks some. The sample gives 60,000 or so clones, approximately 84% of which show up once; 3.5% to 4.5% is in the top ten. The material sequenced was peripheral blood. The chain couples TRBV18 to TRBJ1-4; 8 nucleotides align to TRBD1. The TCR sequence derives from a man aged 55-75 years with acute or convalescent COVID-19. The CDR3 coding sequence is TGTGCCAGCTCACCGAAGGATATCCAGGGGGCCAAACTGTTTTTT. Protein sequence: CASSPKDIQGAKLFF.